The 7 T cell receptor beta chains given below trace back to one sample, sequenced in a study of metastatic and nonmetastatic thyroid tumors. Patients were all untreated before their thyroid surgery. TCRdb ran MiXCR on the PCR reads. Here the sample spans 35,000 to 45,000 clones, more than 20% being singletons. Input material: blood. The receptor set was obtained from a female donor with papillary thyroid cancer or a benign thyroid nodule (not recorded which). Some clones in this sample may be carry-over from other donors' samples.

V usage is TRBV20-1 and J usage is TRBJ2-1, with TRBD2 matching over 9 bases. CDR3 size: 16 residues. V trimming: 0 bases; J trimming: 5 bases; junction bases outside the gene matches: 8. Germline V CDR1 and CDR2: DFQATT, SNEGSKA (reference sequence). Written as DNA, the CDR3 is TGCAGTGCTAGAGATTATAGCGGGGGATTAGACAATGAGCAGTTCTTC. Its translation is CSARDYSGGLDNEQFF.

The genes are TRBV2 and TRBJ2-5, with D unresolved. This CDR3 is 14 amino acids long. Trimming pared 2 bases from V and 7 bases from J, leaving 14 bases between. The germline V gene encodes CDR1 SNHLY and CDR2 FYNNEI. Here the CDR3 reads CASSEPVEGGTQYF. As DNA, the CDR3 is TGTGCCAGCAGTGAACCCGTAGAAGGTGGGACCCAGTACTTC.

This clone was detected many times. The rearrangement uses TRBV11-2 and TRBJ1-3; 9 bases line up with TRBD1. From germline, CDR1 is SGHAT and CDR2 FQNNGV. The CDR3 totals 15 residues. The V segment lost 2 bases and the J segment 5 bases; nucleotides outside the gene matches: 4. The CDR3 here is CASSLLDRGRNTIYF. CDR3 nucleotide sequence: TGTGCCAGCAGCTTATTGGACAGGGGCCGAAACACCATATATTTT.

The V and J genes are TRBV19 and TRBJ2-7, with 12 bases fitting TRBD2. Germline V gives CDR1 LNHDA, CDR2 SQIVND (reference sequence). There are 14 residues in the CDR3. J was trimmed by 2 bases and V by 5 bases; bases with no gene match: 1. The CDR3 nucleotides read TGTGCCAGTAGTCTAGCGGGAGGGACCTACGAGCAGTACTTC. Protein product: CASSLAGGTYEQYF.

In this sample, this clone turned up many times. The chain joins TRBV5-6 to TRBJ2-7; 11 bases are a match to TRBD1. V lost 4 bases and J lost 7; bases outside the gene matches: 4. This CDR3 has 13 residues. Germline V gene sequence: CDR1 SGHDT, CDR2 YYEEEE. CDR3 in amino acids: CASSLDRGLEQYF. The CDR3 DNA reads TGTGCCAGCAGCCTGGACAGGGGGCTTGAGCAGTACTTC.

In DNA, the CDR3 is TGTGCCAGCAGCCCAGAGGGCCAGTGGGATACGCAGTATTTT. Amino acid sequence: CASSPEGQWDTQYF. This chain uses TRBV11-2 with TRBJ2-3, with D tentatively TRBD2 (5 bases). Germline V lookup: CDR1 SGHAT, CDR2 FQNNGV. V was pared by 5 bases and J by 6 bases, with 15 bases between. The CDR3 loop spans 14 amino acids.

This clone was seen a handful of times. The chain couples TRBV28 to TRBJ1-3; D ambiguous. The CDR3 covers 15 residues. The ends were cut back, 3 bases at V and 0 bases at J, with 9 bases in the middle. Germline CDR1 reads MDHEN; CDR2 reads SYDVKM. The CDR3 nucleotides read TGTGCCAGCAGTTTTGAACAGCTCTCTGGAAACACCATATATTTT. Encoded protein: CASSFEQLSGNTIYF.